These T cell receptor beta chains were read from a single sample in a study of regulatory T cells in long-lasting Graves disease. TCRdb re-derived calls from the multiplex PCR reads in MiXCR, one entry per CDR3 protein. The sample has more than 650,000 distinct CDR3 sequences, 25% to 35% seen once. The source was peripheral blood mononuclear cells (PBMCs), collected when the disease was refractory, from a patient treated with antithyroid drugs. The receptors were gathered from a female donor with Graves disease. The CDR3 runs from the conserved cysteine through the conserved F or W. A D gene is named only where the DNA matches it firmly. Clone size, where shown, is once, few, many, or a class for clones that have expanded.

D gene	V gene	clone size	J gene	CDR3 protein	CDR3 DNA
TRBD2	TRBV7-6	few	TRBJ2-7	CASSLRPSGLAEYYEQYF	TGTGCCAGCAGCTTAAGGCCGTCGGGACTAGCGGAGTACTACGAGCAGTACTTC
TRBD1	TRBV7-9	few	TRBJ1-2	CASSLARTGVGYTF	TGTGCCAGCAGCTTAGCTCGGACAGGGGTTGGCTACACCTTC
.	TRBV2	.	TRBJ1-5	CASSELRGSQHF	TGTGCCAGCAGTGAATTACGCGGGTCCCAGCATTTT
.	TRBV5-1	.	TRBJ1-2	CASSLDGSGRGYTF	TGCGCCAGCAGCTTGGACGGCAGCGGAAGAGGCTACACCTTC
TRBD1	TRBV20-1	.	TRBJ2-7	CSARTGGSYEQYF	TGCAGTGCCAGGACAGGGGGTTCCTACGAGCAGTACTTC
.	TRBV12-3/TRBV12-4	.	TRBJ2-2	CASSLRVNGELFF	TGTGCCAGCAGTTTACGGGTGAACGGGGAGCTGTTTTTT
TRBD1	TRBV11-2	.	TRBJ2-2	CASSLGRGREPAGTGELFF	TGTGCCAGCAGCTTAGGCAGGGGGCGCGAACCTGCCGGGACCGGGGAGCTGTTTTTT
.	TRBV6-5	.	TRBJ2-7	CASSYSETRNEQYF	TGTGCCAGCAGTTACTCGGAGACGCGTAACGAGCAGTACTTC
.	TRBV12-3/TRBV12-4	.	TRBJ2-2	CASSLGHANTGELFF	TGTGCCAGCAGTTTGGGACACGCGAACACCGGGGAGCTGTTTTTT
.	TRBV2	many	TRBJ1-2	CASSEDWDYGYTF	TGTGCCAGCAGTGAGGACTGGGACTATGGCTACACCTTC
.	TRBV6-2/TRBV6-3	few	TRBJ2-7	CASSYSWGAYEQYF	TGTGCCAGCAGTTACTCCTGGGGGGCTTACGAGCAGTACTTC
TRBD2	TRBV2	.	TRBJ2-7	CASSEASGNSYEQYF	TGTGCCAGCAGTGAAGCTAGCGGGAACTCCTACGAGCAGTACTTC
TRBD1	TRBV19	.	TRBJ2-7	CASSRDRSTYEQYF	TGTGCCAGTAGTCGGGACAGGTCCACCTACGAGCAGTACTTC
TRBD1	TRBV28	many	TRBJ1-5	CASSFTGGTGFSQPQHF	TGTGCCAGCAGCTTTACGGGAGGGACAGGGTTCTCCCAGCCCCAGCATTTT
TRBD2	TRBV11-2	few	TRBJ2-5	CASSSGTSGPETQYF	TGTGCCAGCAGCTCCGGGACTAGCGGGCCAGAGACCCAGTACTTC
.	TRBV7-9	few	TRBJ1-1	CASSFSLWNTEAFF	TGTGCCAGCAGCTTTAGCCTGTGGAACACTGAAGCTTTCTTT
.	TRBV2	.	TRBJ1-2	CAGRETVPTF	TGTGCCGGCAGGGAGACAGTCCCCACCTTC
.	TRBV11-2	once	TRBJ2-5	CASSLDRGRLIAETQYF	TGTGCCAGCAGCTTAGATCGAGGGAGGCTGATTGCCGAGACCCAGTACTTC
.	TRBV7-2	few	TRBJ1-4	CASSPQVFEKLFF	TGTGCCAGCAGCCCACAGGTTTTTGAAAAACTGTTTTTT
.	TRBV20-1	.	TRBJ2-2	CSAGNLNTGELFF	TGCAGTGCTGGAAACCTAAACACCGGGGAGCTGTTTTTT
.	TRBV9	few	TRBJ2-7	CASSVSGQAYEQYF	TGTGCCAGCAGCGTAAGCGGGCAAGCCTACGAGCAGTACTTC
TRBD2	TRBV19	.	TRBJ2-2	CASSAQREYPGELFF	TGTGCCAGTAGTGCTCAGCGGGAGTACCCCGGGGAGCTGTTTTTT
TRBD2	TRBV9	.	TRBJ2-1	CASSVGNVAGGYNEQFF	TGTGCCAGCAGCGTAGGTAACGTGGCGGGAGGGTACAATGAGCAGTTCTTC
.	TRBV12-3/TRBV12-4	.	TRBJ1-1	CASSFGTRGDTEAFF	TGTGCCAGCAGTTTTGGGACAAGGGGGGATACTGAAGCTTTCTTT
.	TRBV6-1	few	TRBJ2-7	CASRRFEQYF	TGTGCCAGCAGGAGGTTTGAGCAGTACTTC
.	TRBV13	.	TRBJ1-2	CASSLVLRVGDYTF	TGTGCCAGCAGCTTAGTTTTGCGGGTGGGGGACTACACCTTC
.	TRBV2	many	TRBJ1-2	CASSDKGAENNYGYTF	TGTGCCAGCAGCGATAAAGGAGCGGAAAATAACTATGGCTACACCTTC
.	TRBV20-1	.	TRBJ1-3	CSARGYSGNTIYF	TGCAGTGCCAGGGGATACTCTGGAAACACCATATATTTT
.	TRBV29-1	few	TRBJ1-4	CSVAAATNEKLFF	TGCAGCGTTGCGGCAGCAACTAATGAAAAACTGTTTTTT
TRBD1	TRBV11-2	many	TRBJ1-2	CASSFFMLQGSGYTF	TGTGCCAGCAGCTTTTTCATGTTACAGGGGAGCGGCTACACCTTC
.	TRBV28	few	TRBJ1-4	CASSSRSTNEKLFF	TGTGCCAGCAGTTCGAGGTCAACTAATGAAAAACTGTTTTTT
.	TRBV11-1	.	TRBJ2-7	CASSLNPGQPYEQYF	TGTGCCAGCAGCTTAAATCCGGGACAACCCTACGAGCAGTACTTC
.	TRBV20-1	.	TRBJ2-4	CSARDSWGKNIQYF	TGCAGTGCTAGGGACTCCTGGGGTAAAAACATTCAGTACTTC
.	TRBV5-4	few	TRBJ1-4	CASSLDGTNEKLFF	TGTGCCAGCAGCTTGGACGGAACCAATGAAAAACTGTTTTTT
.	TRBV7-2	.	TRBJ2-7	CASSLGGTEQYF	TGTGCCAGCAGCTTAGGGGGCACCGAGCAGTACTTC
.	TRBV6-4	.	TRBJ1-4	CASSREVNEKLFF	TGTGCCAGCAGTCGGGAGGTTAATGAAAAACTGTTTTTT
TRBD2	TRBV12-3/TRBV12-4	few	TRBJ2-2	CASSLAGGRNTGELFF	TGTGCCAGCAGTTTAGCGGGCGGGAGAAACACCGGGGAGCTGTTTTTT
TRBD1	TRBV5-5	.	TRBJ1-5	CASSFRGDSHQPQHF	TGTGCCAGCAGCTTTCGGGGGGACAGCCATCAGCCCCAGCATTTT
.	TRBV5-1	few	TRBJ2-7	CASSLGARGSYEQYF	TGCGCCAGCAGCTTGGGAGCCCGAGGCTCCTACGAGCAGTACTTC
.	TRBV20-1	.	TRBJ1-3	CSARDEGSSGNTIYF	TGCAGTGCTAGAGATGAGGGCAGCTCTGGAAACACCATATATTTT
TRBD1	TRBV3-1	.	TRBJ1-2	CASSPARGRSYGYTF	TGTGCCAGCAGCCCAGCAAGGGGGCGCAGCTATGGCTACACCTTC
TRBD1	TRBV4-1	.	TRBJ1-1	CASSQDRQGAIRTEAFF	TGCGCCAGCAGCCAAGATAGACAGGGGGCAATTCGCACTGAAGCTTTCTTT